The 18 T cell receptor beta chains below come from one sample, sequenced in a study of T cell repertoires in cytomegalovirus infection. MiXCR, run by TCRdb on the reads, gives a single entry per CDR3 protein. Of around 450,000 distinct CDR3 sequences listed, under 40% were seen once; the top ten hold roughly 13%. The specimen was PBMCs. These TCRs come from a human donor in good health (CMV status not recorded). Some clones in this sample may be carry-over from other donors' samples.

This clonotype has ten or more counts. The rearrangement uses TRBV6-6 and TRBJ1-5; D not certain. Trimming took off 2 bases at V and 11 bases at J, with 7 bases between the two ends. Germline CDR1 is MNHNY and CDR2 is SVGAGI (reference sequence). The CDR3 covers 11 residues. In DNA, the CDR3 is TGTGCCAGCAGTTACCCCTCGGCCCAGCATTTT. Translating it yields CASSYPSAQHF.

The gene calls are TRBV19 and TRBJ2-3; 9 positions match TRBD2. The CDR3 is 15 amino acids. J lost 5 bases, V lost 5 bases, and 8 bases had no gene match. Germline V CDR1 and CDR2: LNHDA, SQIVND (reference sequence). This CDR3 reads CASSGSGGFRDTQYF. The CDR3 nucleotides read TGTGCCAGTAGTGGAAGCGGGGGGTTCCGAGATACGCAGTATTTT. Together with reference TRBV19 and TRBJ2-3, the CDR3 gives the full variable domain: DGGITQSPKYLFRKEGQNVTLSCEQNLNHDAMYWYRQDPGQGLRLIYYSQIVNDFQKGDIAEGYSVSREKKESFPLTVTSAQKNPTAFYLCASSGSGGFRDTQYFGPGTRLTVL.

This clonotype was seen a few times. The CDR3 sequence is CASSPVRGVYNEQFF. For the CDR3, the DNA is TGTGCCAGCAGCCCAGTCAGGGGCGTCTACAATGAGCAGTTCTTC. The chain employs TRBV6-5 and TRBJ2-1; D perhaps matches TRBD1 (6 bases). This CDR3 is built from 15 residues. Germline values: CDR1 MNHEY, CDR2 SVGAGI. Deletions cut 6 bases from V and 3 bases from J, with 15 bases between.

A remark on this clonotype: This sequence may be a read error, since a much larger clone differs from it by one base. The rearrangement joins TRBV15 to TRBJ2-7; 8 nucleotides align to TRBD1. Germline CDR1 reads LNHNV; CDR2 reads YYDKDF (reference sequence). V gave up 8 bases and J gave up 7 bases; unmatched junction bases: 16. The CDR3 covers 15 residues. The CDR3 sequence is CATSPWQGAVKEQYF. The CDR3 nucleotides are TGTGCCACCTCCCCCTGGCAGGGGGCGGTTAAGGAGCAGTACTTC. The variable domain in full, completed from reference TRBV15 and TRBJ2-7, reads DAMVIQNPRYQVTQFGKPVTLSCSQTLNHNVMYWYQQKSSQAPKLLFHYYDKDFNNEADTPDNFQSRRPNTSFCFLDIRSPGLGDTAMYLCATSPWQGAVKEQYFGPGTRLTVT.

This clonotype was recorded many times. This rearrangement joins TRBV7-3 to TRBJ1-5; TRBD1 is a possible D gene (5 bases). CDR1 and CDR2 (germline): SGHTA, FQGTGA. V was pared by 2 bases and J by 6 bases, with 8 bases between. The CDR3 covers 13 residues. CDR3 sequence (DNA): TGTGCCAGCAGCTTACAGGGTGGTCAGCCCCAGCATTTT. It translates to CASSLQGGQPQHF.

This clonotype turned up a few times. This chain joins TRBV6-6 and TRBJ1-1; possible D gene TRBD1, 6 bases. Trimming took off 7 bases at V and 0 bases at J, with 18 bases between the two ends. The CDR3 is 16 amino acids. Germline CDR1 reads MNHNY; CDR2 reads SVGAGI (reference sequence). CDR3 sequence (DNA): TGTGCCAGCACCGTCATAGGGACACTAATGAACACTGAAGCTTTCTTT. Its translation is CASTVIGTLMNTEAFF.

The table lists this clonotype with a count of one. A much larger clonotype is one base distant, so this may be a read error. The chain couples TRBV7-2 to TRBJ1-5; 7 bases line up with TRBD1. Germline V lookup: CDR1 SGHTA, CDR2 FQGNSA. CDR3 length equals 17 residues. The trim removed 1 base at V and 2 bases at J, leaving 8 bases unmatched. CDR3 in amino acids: CASSLGSTTGCNQPQHF. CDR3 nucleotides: TGTGCCAGCAGCTTAGGAAGTACGACAGGGTGCAATCAGCCCCAGCATTTT.

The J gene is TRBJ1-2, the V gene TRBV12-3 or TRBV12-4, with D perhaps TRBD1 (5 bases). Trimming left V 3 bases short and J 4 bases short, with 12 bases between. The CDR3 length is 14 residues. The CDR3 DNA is TGTGCCAGCAGTTTCGACAGCTTGGGCTATGGCTACACCTTC. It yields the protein CASSFDSLGYGYTF.

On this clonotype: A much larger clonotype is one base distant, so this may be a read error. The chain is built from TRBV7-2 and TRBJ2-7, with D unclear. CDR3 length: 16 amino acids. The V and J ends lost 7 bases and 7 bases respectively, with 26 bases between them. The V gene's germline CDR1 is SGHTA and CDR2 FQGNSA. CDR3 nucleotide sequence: TGTGCCAGCACCACGTTAAGTGGGTCTCCACTGGGGGAGCAGTACTTC. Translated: CASTTLSGSPLGEQYF.

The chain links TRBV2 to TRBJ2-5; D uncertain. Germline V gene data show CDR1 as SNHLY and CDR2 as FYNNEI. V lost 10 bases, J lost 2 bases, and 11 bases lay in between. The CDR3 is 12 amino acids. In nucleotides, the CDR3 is TGTGCCATACACAGATTTCAAGAGACCCAGTACTTC. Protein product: CAIHRFQETQYF.

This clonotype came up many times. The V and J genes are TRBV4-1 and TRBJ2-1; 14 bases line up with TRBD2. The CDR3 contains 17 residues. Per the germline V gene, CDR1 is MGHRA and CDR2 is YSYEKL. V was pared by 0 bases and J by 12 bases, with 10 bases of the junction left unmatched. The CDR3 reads CASSQDQGTSGGVLQFF. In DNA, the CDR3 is TGCGCCAGCAGCCAAGATCAGGGGACTAGCGGGGGAGTGCTGCAGTTCTTC.

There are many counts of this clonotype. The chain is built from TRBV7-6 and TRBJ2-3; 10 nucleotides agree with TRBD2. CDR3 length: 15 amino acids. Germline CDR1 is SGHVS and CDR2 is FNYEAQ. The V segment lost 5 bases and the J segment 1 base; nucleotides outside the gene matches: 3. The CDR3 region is CASSIGLAGTDTQYF. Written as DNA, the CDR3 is TGTGCCAGCAGCATAGGACTAGCGGGCACAGATACGCAGTATTTT.

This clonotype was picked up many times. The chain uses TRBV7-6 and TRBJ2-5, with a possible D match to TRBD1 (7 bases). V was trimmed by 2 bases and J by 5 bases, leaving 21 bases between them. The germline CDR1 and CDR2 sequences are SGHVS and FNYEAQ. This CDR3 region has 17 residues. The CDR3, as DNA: TGTGCCAGCAGCTTATGGACGCCAATCAGGGGGGAGGAGACCCAGTACTTC. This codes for CASSLWTPIRGEETQYF.

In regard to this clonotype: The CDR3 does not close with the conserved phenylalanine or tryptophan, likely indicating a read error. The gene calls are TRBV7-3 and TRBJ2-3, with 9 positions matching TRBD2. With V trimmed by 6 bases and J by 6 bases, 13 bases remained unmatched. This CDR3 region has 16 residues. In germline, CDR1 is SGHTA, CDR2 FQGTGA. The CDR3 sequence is CASRDAGTSSVDTQYL. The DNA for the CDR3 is TGTGCCAGCAGGGATGCCGGGACTAGCTCCGTGGATACGCAGTATCTT.

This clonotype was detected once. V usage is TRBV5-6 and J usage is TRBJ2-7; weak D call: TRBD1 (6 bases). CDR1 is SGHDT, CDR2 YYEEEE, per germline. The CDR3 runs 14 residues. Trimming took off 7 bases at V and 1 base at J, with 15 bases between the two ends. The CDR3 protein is CASGDRRGSYEQYF. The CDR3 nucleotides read TGTGCCAGCGGCGACCGAAGGGGGTCCTACGAGCAGTACTTC.

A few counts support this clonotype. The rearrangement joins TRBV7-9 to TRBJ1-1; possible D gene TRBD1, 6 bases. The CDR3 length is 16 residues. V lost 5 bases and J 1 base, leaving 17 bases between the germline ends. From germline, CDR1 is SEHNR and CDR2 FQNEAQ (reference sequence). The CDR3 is CASSPLGATENTEAFF. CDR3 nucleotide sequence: TGTGCCAGCAGCCCGTTGGGGGCCACAGAGAACACTGAAGCTTTCTTT.

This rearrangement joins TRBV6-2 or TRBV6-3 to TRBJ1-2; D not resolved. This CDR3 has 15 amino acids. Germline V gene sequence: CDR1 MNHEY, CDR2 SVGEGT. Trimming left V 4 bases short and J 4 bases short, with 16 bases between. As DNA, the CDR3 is TGTGCCAGCAGTTTTCGGGTCGCACCCCCCTATGGCTACACCTTC. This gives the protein CASSFRVAPPYGYTF.

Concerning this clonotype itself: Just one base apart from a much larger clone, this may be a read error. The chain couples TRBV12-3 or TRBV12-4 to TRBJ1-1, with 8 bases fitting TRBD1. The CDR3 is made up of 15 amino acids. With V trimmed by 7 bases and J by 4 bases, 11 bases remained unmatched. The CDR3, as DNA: TGTGCCAGCATTTCCCGGACAGGGCAGGGCACTGAAGCTTTCTTT. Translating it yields CASISRTGQGTEAFF.